This T cell receptor (beta chain) was obtained from a study of Graves' ophthalmopathy and Graves' hyperthyroidism. Study-wide background: Peripheral blood collection took place at initial diagnosis, before any treatment.

The sequenced template was RNA, covering the TCR beta CDR3 region. Second-round multiplex PCR came after first-round RT-PCR with HTBI primers. TCRdb redid the calling of the multiplex PCR reads with MiXCR, one entry per CDR3 protein. Found here are around 600,000 distinct CDR3 sequences, over 40% of them singletons; the top ten hold under 3.5%. Trimming cost V 6 bases and J 11 bases, with 13 bases left between them. The CDR3 loop spans 12 amino acids. This clonotype was found many times. The sequenced material came from peripheral blood. This TCR was sampled from an adult man with Graves' ophthalmopathy. The V call is TRBV12-3 or TRBV12-4, the J call TRBJ1-4; D unclear. CDR3 in DNA: TGTGCCAGCAGCCTCCAGGCGGGGAAACTGTTTTTT. This codes for CASSLQAGKLFF.